These 27 T cell receptor beta chains were sequenced from one sample in a study of cytomegalovirus exposure and HLA in healthy donors. Generated by immunoSEQ multiplex PCR, the TCRdb table keeps only in-frame clones and is missing some. This sample has 150,000 to 200,000 clones, with about nine tenths found just once. Sequencing was performed on PBMCs. These receptors all stem from a man younger than 35 in good health and CMV-seropositive.

The chain employs TRBV11-2 and TRBJ2-7; D gene unclear. Trimming pared 10 bases from V and 4 bases from J, leaving 11 bases between. The germline V gene encodes CDR1 SGHAT and CDR2 FQNNGV. The CDR3 contains 11 residues. This CDR3 reads CATSGRYEQYF. As DNA, the CDR3 is TGTGCCACGTCGGGTCGGTACGAGCAGTACTTC.

V gene TRBV19 combines with J gene TRBJ2-7, with TRBD1 matching 8 bases. With 5 bases clipped from V and 2 bases from J, the junction kept 8 bases outside the gene matches. The CDR3 is made up of 15 amino acids. CDR1 and CDR2 from the germline V gene are LNHDA and SQIVND (reference sequence). The CDR3 spells CASSHPRTGTYEQYF. The CDR3 region has the DNA TGTGCCAGTAGTCACCCCAGGACAGGGACCTACGAGCAGTACTTC.

The chain uses TRBV15 and TRBJ2-2, with 13 bases lining up with TRBD2. The CDR3 covers 17 residues. V was pared by 0 bases and J by 8 bases, with 6 bases of the junction left unmatched. Looked up from germline, CDR1 is LNHNV and CDR2 is YYDKDF (reference sequence). The CDR3 loop is CATSRDRLAGGVGELFF. The CDR3 region has the DNA TGTGCCACCAGCAGAGATCGACTAGCGGGAGGAGTTGGGGAGCTGTTTTTT.

The rearrangement links TRBV9 to TRBJ1-4, with 11 bases aligning to TRBD1. The CDR3 length is 16 residues. The V and J ends lost 3 bases and 4 bases, in that order; junction bases with no gene match: 5. CDR1 and CDR2 (germline): SGDLS, YYNGEE. The CDR3 reads CASSDGTGGSNEKLFF. The CDR3 nucleotides read TGTGCCAGCAGCGACGGGACAGGGGGGAGTAATGAAAAACTGTTTTTT.

This clone was detected a few times. This rearrangement joins TRBV19 to TRBJ2-1, with TRBD1 as a possible D gene (6 bases). The germline V and J ends were trimmed by 11 bases and 2 bases, with 16 bases remaining between them. The germline V gene encodes CDR1 LNHDA and CDR2 SQIVND (reference sequence). CDR3 length: 14 residues. In DNA, the CDR3 is TGTGCCTCCTCGGTTGGACAGACCTACAATGAGCAGTTCTTC. Translated: CASSVGQTYNEQFF.

V usage is TRBV18 and J usage is TRBJ2-6; D call uncertain. The CDR3 is 18 amino acids. Trimming shortened V by 2 bases and J by 1 base, and 15 bases separated the two germline ends. The V gene's germline CDR1 is KGHSH and CDR2 LQKENI. The CDR3 protein is CASSPGLLMASGANVLTF. The DNA of the CDR3 is TGTGCCAGCTCACCAGGGCTTTTAATGGCTTCTGGGGCCAACGTCCTGACTTTC.

The chain couples TRBV5-4 to TRBJ2-5; 12 bases agree with TRBD2. There are 14 residues in the CDR3. The germline V gene has CDR1 SGHNT and CDR2 YYREEE (reference sequence). With V trimmed by 3 bases and J by 13 bases, 10 bases remained unmatched. In nucleotides, the CDR3 is TGTGCCAGCAGCTCTGGGACTAGCGGGCCGTCCCCGTACTTC. Translating gives CASSSGTSGPSPYF.

The V call is TRBV7-2, the J call TRBJ1-2, with 9 positions matching TRBD1. Germline V gene lookup returns CDR1 SGHTA and CDR2 FQGNSA. The CDR3 totals 14 residues. The junction had 3 bases not matched to a gene; V was cut back by 0 bases and J by 7 bases. DNA for the CDR3: TGTGCCAGCAGCTTAGCAATGACAGGGGGTGGCTACACCTTC. It encodes CASSLAMTGGGYTF. The complete variable domain, with remaining parts taken from reference TRBV7-2 and TRBJ1-2, reads GAGVSQSPSNKVTEKGKDVELRCDPISGHTALYWYRQSLGQGLEFLIYFQGNSAPDKSGLPSDRFSAERTGGSVSTLTIQRTQQEDSAVYLCASSLAMTGGGYTFGSGTRLTVV.

The CDR3 DNA reads TGTGCCAGCAGATTTACAGGGGGCGCGTATGGCTACACCTTC. It yields the protein CASRFTGGAYGYTF. The rearrangement uses TRBV6-5 and TRBJ1-2, with 9 positions matching TRBD1. In germline, CDR1 is MNHEY, CDR2 SVGAGI. This CDR3 has 14 amino acids. Trimming cost V 6 bases and J 5 bases; bases outside gene matches: 7.

The rearrangement uses TRBV18 and TRBJ2-5; D may be TRBD2 (6 bases). The CDR3 runs to 16 residues. Trimming stripped 4 bases from V and 1 base from J, with 16 bases between. The germline gives CDR1 KGHSH, CDR2 LQKENI. The CDR3 spells CASSLIPPGLQETQYF. The CDR3 bases are TGTGCCAGCTCACTGATACCCCCGGGACTCCAAGAGACCCAGTACTTC.

The chain combines TRBV19 with TRBJ2-1; D may be TRBD2 (6 bases). Germline lookup yields CDR1 LNHDA and CDR2 SQIVND (reference sequence). Trimming stripped 1 base from V and 1 base from J, with 8 bases between. The CDR3 covers 15 residues. Here the CDR3 reads CASSIGLDSYNEQFF. DNA for the CDR3: TGTGCCAGTAGTATAGGACTAGATTCCTACAATGAGCAGTTCTTC.

The genes are TRBV6-1 and TRBJ1-1; a possible D gene is TRBD1 (5 bases). Germline lookup yields CDR1 MNHNS and CDR2 SASEGT. V shed 4 bases and J shed 1 base, with 7 bases lying between them. The CDR3 covers 13 residues. CDR3 nucleotide sequence: TGTGCCAGCAGTGGACAGAGGAACACTGAAGCTTTCTTT. Its translation is CASSGQRNTEAFF.

This clone was seen just once. CDR3 loop: CASSLGTGAYNQPQHF. The CDR3 nucleotides are TGTGCCAGTAGTCTCGGGACAGGGGCTTACAATCAGCCCCAGCATTTT. The V call is TRBV19, the J call TRBJ1-5; TRBD1 matches at 10 bases. The junction had 7 bases not matched to a gene; V was cut back by 5 bases and J by 3 bases. The CDR3 contains 16 residues. Germline V gene data show CDR1 as LNHDA and CDR2 as SQIVND (reference sequence).

This clone was found once. The CDR3 coding sequence is TGTGCCAGCAGCTTGATCAATTACAATGAGCAGTTCTTC. Protein product: CASSLINYNEQFF. This chain connects TRBV5-8 to TRBJ2-1; D is unresolved. This CDR3 region has 13 residues. CDR1 and CDR2 (germline): SGHTS, YDEGEE. Trimming took 1 base from V and 4 from J, leaving 6 bases between them.

The rearrangement uses TRBV7-9 and TRBJ1-1, with D unresolved. V was shortened by 3 bases and J by 8 bases, with 7 bases between the two germline ends. The germline V gene has CDR1 SEHNR and CDR2 FQNEAQ (reference sequence). The CDR3 is 11 residues long. CDR3 sequence reads: CASSFSREAFF. In DNA, the CDR3 is TGTGCCAGCAGCTTCTCCAGGGAAGCTTTCTTT.

CDR3 bases: TGTGCCAGCAGCGTAGGTGAGGATGGAACCTACAATGAGCAGTTCTTC. As protein: CASSVGEDGTYNEQFF. The V gene is TRBV9, the J gene TRBJ2-1; the D is unclear. This CDR3 has 16 amino acids. CDR1 is SGDLS, CDR2 YYNGEE, per germline. Trimming pared 0 bases from V and 2 bases from J, leaving 12 bases between.

The genes are TRBV5-1 and TRBJ2-1; D perhaps matches TRBD2 (7 bases). The CDR3 is made up of 19 amino acids. Trimming took off 0 bases at V and 4 bases at J, with 23 bases between the two ends. Germline CDR1 reads SGHRS; CDR2 reads YFSETQ. The CDR3 spells CASSLDAGRTAKSYNEQFF. For the CDR3, the DNA is TGCGCCAGCAGCTTGGATGCCGGGAGGACAGCGAAAAGTTACAATGAGCAGTTCTTC.

The chain joins TRBV27 to TRBJ2-5, with TRBD1 matching 7 bases. The CDR3 contains 18 residues. CDR1 is MNHEY, CDR2 SMNVEV, per germline (reference sequence). The J segment lost 1 base and the V segment lost 6 bases, leaving 17 bases of the junction unmatched. CDR3 residues: CASRGTERGLRLQETQYF. The CDR3 DNA follows: TGTGCCAGCAGAGGGACCGAAAGGGGGCTCAGGCTCCAAGAGACCCAGTACTTC.

CDR3 region: CASGSGSGAMGEQFF. CDR3 nucleotide sequence: TGCGCCAGCGGCAGCGGGAGCGGCGCTATGGGGGAGCAGTTCTTC. The genes are TRBV5-1 and TRBJ2-1; 8 nucleotides align to TRBD2. With V trimmed by 7 bases and J by 10 bases, 16 bases remained unmatched. CDR3 length: 15 amino acids. Germline-derived CDR1 and CDR2 are SGHRS and YFSETQ.

Remarks on this clone: A junction end diverges from the germline sequence, so it may reflect a read error. V is TRBV7-7 and J is TRBJ2-1; D possibly corresponds to TRBD2 (6 bases). Per the germline V gene, CDR1 is SSHAT and CDR2 is FNYEAQ (reference sequence). The length of the CDR3 is 15 residues. This CDR3 reads CASSRDGSSYNEQFF. CDR3 in DNA: TGTGCTAGCAGTAGAGACGGGAGCTCCTACAATGAGCAGTTCTTC.

This chain connects TRBV7-2 to TRBJ2-7, with 7 bases fitting TRBD1. The V and J ends lost 5 bases and 4 bases, in that order; junction bases with no gene match: 5. The CDR3 has 13 amino acids. Germline CDR1 reads SGHTA; CDR2 reads FQGNSA. DNA of the CDR3: TGTGCCAGCAGCCCAGGGACAGTTTACGAGCAGTACTTC. Translation gives CASSPGTVYEQYF.

J is TRBJ2-3 and V is TRBV9, with 9 bases matching TRBD2. Trimming at V came to 3 bases and at J to 6 bases, leaving 11 bases not matched to a gene. CDR3 length: 16 residues. Germline V gene sequence: CDR1 SGDLS, CDR2 YYNGEE. CDR3 region: CASSGFPSGTGDTQYF. The CDR3 nucleotides are TGTGCCAGCAGCGGGTTCCCTAGCGGGACCGGGGATACGCAGTATTTT.

V and J are TRBV7-2 and TRBJ2-5; possibly TRBD2 for D (6 bases). V lost 7 bases and J lost 0, with 15 bases in between. The CDR3 has 15 amino acids. Germline V lookup: CDR1 SGHTA, CDR2 FQGNSA. The CDR3 coding sequence is TGTGCCAGCACGGTAGGAGGAGGGAACCAAGAGACCCAGTACTTC. It yields the protein CASTVGGGNQETQYF.

This clone was seen just once. The chain joins TRBV13 to TRBJ2-1; perhaps TRBD1 as D (5 bases). There are 14 residues in the CDR3. Trimming stripped 2 bases from V and 8 bases from J, with 13 bases between. The germline CDR1 and CDR2 sequences are PRHDT and FYEKMQ (reference sequence). The CDR3 loop reads CASSLWAVRDEQFF. The CDR3 DNA is TGTGCCAGCAGCTTATGGGCCGTCAGGGATGAGCAGTTCTTC. Full variable domain (missing parts from reference TRBV13 and TRBJ2-1): AAGVIQSPRHLIKEKRETATLKCYPIPRHDTVYWYQQGPGQDPQFLISFYEKMQSDKGSIPDRFSAQQFSDYHSELNMSSLELGDSALYFCASSLWAVRDEQFFGPGTRLTVL.

This clone has more than one count but fewer than ten. The rearrangement links TRBV18 to TRBJ1-1; D is uncertain. With 6 bases removed from V and 2 bases from J, the gap between germline ends came to 10 bases. The CDR3 is 13 residues long. Germline V gene sequence: CDR1 KGHSH, CDR2 LQKENI. The CDR3 spells CASSQSTNTEAFF. The CDR3 coding sequence is TGTGCCAGCTCCCAAAGCACTAACACTGAAGCTTTCTTT.

This clone was recorded many times. This chain connects TRBV11-2 to TRBJ2-7; 7 bases map to TRBD1. The germline V gene has CDR1 SGHAT and CDR2 FQNNGV. The junction had 6 bases not matched to a gene; V was cut back by 1 base and J by 6 bases. The CDR3 is made up of 14 amino acids. The CDR3 DNA reads TGTGCCAGCAGCTTAGGCCAGGGGGTAGGCGAGCAGTACTTC. Its protein product is CASSLGQGVGEQYF.

Comment on this clone: A junction boundary mismatches the germline segment, possibly from a read error. The chain joins TRBV7-7 to TRBJ2-7; 8 bases are a match to TRBD2. This CDR3 comprises 14 residues. From germline, CDR1 is SSHAT and CDR2 FNYEAQ (reference sequence). CDR3 loop: CASSYASGPYEQYF. CDR3 coding DNA: TGTGCTAGCAGCTACGCTAGCGGGCCCTACGAGCAGTACTTC.